The source of this T cell receptor (beta chain) is a study of cytomegalovirus exposure and HLA in healthy donors. Study context: Drawn from HLA-typed donors, about 82 million unique TCRs were held in an early data release.

Of note for this clone: What it recognizes is unknown.

Primers included in the PCR were 60 Vbeta and 13 Jbeta primers. The data were produced by immunoSEQ multiplex PCR, yet TCRdb's version contains in-frame clones alone and is incomplete. The table lists fewer than 200,000 clones, approximately 67% of them singletons. Trimming cost V 1 base and J 0 bases, with 7 bases left between them. The CDR3 covers 15 residues. CDR1 is KGHSH, CDR2 LQKENI, per germline. Points from the study as a whole: A later analysis found TCR association rates differed by HLA locus, highest for DRB1 and lowest for HLA-C.

The chain joins TRBV18 to TRBJ1-3; TRBD1 might be the D (5 bases). This TCR came from a woman between 18 and 29 years old in good health and CMV-seropositive. The specimen was PBMCs. CDR3 DNA: TGTGCCAGCTCACCACAGGGGAACTCTGGAAACACCATATATTTT. Amino acids: CASSPQGNSGNTIYF.